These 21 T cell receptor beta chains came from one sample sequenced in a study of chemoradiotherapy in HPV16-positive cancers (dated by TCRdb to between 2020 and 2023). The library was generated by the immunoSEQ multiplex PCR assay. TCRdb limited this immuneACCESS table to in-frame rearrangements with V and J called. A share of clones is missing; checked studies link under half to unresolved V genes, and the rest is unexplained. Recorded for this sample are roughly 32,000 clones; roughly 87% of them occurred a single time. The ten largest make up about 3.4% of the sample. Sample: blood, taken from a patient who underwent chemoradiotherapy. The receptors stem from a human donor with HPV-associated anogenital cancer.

CDR3 nucleotides: TGTGCCAGCAGCAAAGCGCATCTCCTTAGGGAGCAGTTCTTC. Protein sequence: CASSKAHLLREQFF. The rearrangement joins TRBV21-1 to TRBJ2-1. TRBV21-1 represents a pseudogene. The CDR3 runs 14 residues.

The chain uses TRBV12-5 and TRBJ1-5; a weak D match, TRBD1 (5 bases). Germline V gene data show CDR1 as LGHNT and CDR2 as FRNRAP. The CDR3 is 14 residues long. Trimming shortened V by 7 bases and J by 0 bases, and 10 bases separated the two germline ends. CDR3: CASVQGNSNQPQHF. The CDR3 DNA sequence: TGTGCTAGTGTTCAGGGAAATAGCAATCAGCCCCAGCATTTT. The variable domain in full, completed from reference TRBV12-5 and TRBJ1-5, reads DARVTQTPRHKVTEMGQEVTMRCQPILGHNTVFWYRQTMMQGLELLAYFRNRAPLDDSGMPKDRFSAEMPDATLATLKIQPSEPRDSAVYFCASVQGNSNQPQHFGDGTRLSIL.

This CDR3 is CASSLVAGGQDEQYF. CDR3 in DNA: TGTGCCAGCAGCTTAGTGGCGGGGGGGCAAGACGAGCAGTACTTC. This chain joins TRBV11-2 and TRBJ2-7; 9 bases are shared with TRBD2. This CDR3 has 15 residues. From germline, CDR1 is SGHAT and CDR2 FQNNGV. Trimming removed 1 base from V and 5 bases from J; junction bases left unmatched: 6.

This chain's CDR3 is CASSQSADGEKLFF. In nucleotides, the CDR3 is TGCGCCAGCAGCCAATCCGCGGACGGTGAAAAACTGTTTTTT. The chain uses TRBV4-3 and TRBJ1-4; D remains unclear. The V end lost 2 bases, the J end lost 7 bases, and 11 bases lay between the germline ends. The germline CDR1 and CDR2 sequences are LGHNA and YSLEER. The CDR3 contains 14 residues.

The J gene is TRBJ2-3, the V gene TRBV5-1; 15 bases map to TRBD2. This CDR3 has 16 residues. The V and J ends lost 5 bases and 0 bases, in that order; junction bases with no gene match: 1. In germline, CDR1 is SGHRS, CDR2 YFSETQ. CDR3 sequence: CASRGTSGRSTDTQYF. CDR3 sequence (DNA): TGCGCCAGCAGGGGGACTAGCGGGAGGAGCACAGATACGCAGTATTTT.

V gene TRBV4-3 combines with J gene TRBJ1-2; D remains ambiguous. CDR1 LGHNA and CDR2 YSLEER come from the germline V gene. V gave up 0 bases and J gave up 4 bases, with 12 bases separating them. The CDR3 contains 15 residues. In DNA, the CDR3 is TGCGCCAGCAGCCAAGACAGCTTCCTTATCTATGGCTACACCTTC. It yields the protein CASSQDSFLIYGYTF.

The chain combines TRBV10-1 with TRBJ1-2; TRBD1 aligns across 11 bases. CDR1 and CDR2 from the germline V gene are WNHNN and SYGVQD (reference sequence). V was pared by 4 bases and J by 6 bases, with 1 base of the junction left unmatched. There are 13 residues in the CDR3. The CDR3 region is CASSGTGGDGYTF. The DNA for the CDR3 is TGCGCCAGCAGTGGGACAGGGGGCGATGGCTACACCTTC.

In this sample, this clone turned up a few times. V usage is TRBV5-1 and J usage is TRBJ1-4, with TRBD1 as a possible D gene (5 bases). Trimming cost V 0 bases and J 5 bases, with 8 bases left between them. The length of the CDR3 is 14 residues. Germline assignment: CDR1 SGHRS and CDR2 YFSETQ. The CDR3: CASSLGQHNEKLFF. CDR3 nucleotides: TGCGCCAGCAGCTTGGGACAGCACAATGAAAAACTGTTTTTT.

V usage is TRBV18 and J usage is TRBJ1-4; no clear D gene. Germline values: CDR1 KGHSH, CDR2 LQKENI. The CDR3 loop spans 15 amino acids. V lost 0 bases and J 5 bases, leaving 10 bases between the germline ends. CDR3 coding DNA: TGTGCCAGCTCACCACCGGACGGCGGAAATGAAAAACTGTTTTTT. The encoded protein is CASSPPDGGNEKLFF.

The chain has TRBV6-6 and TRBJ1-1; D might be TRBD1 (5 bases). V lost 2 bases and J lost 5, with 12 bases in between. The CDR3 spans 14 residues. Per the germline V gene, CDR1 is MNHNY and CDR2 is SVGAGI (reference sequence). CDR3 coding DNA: TGTGCCAGCAGTTACCCCGGGGGTAGGACTGAAGCTTTCTTT. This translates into CASSYPGGRTEAFF.

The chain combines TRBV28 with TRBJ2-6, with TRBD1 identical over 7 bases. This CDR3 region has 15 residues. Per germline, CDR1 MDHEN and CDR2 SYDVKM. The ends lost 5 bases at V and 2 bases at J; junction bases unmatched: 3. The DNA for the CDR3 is TGTGCCAGCAGTCGCACAGGGGCTGGGGCCAACGTCCTGACTTTC. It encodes CASSRTGAGANVLTF.

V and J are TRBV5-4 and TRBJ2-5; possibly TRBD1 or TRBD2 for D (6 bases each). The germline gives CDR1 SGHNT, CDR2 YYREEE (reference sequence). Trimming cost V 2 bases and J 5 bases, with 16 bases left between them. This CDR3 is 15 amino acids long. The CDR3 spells CASSFDGMGGETQYF. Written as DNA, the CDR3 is TGTGCCAGCAGCTTTGATGGTATGGGGGGCGAGACCCAGTACTTC.

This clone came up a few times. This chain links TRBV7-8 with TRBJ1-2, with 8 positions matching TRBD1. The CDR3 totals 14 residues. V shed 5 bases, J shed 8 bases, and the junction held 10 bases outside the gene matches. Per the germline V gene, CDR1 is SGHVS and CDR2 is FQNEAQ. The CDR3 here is CASSPMTGVEGYTF. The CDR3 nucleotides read TGTGCCAGCAGCCCGATGACAGGGGTAGAGGGCTACACCTTC.

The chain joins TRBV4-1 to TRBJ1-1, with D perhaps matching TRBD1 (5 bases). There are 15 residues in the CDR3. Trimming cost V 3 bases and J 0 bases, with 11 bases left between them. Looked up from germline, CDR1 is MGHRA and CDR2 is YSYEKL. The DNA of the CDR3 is TGCGCCAGCAGCCAGGCGGGACGTTTGAACACTGAAGCTTTCTTT. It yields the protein CASSQAGRLNTEAFF.

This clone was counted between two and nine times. The DNA of the CDR3 is TGCGCCAGCAGCTTTAGCGGTACCTACGAGCAGTACTTC. This encodes CASSFSGTYEQYF. This chain connects TRBV5-1 to TRBJ2-7, with D maybe TRBD2 (6 bases). Germline V gives CDR1 SGHRS, CDR2 YFSETQ. The CDR3 runs to 13 residues. The V end was cut by 2 bases, the J end by 2 bases, with 8 bases between.

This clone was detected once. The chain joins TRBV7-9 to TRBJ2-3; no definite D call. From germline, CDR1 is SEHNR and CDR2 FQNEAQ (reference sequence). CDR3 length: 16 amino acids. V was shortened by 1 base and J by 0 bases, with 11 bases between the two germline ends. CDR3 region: CASSLVSPFSTDTQYF. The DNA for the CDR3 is TGTGCCAGCAGCTTAGTCAGCCCCTTTAGCACAGATACGCAGTATTTT.

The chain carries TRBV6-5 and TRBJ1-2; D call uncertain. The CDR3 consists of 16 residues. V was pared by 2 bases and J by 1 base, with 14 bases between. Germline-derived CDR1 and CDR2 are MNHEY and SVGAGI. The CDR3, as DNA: TGTGCCAGCAGTTACGAAAGCGGGCGGTATAACTATGGCTACACCTTC. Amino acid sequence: CASSYESGRYNYGYTF.

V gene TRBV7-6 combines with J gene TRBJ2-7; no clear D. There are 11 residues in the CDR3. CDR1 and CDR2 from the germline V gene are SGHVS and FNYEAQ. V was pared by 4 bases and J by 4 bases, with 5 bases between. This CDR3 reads CASSSEYEQYF. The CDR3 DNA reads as TGTGCCAGCAGCTCCGAATACGAGCAGTACTTC.

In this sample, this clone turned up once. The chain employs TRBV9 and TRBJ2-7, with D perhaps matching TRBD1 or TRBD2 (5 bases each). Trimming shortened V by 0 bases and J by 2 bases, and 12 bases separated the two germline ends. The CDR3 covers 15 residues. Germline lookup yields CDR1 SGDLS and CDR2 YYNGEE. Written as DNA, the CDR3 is TGTGCCAGCAGCGTAGCTAGCCAGGGCCCCTACGAGCAGTACTTC. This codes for CASSVASQGPYEQYF.

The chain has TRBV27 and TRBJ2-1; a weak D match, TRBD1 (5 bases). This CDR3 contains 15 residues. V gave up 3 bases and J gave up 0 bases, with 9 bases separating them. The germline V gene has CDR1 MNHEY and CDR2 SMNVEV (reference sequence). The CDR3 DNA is TGTGCCAGCAGTTTCGACAGTAGCTCCTACAATGAGCAGTTCTTC. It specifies CASSFDSSSYNEQFF.

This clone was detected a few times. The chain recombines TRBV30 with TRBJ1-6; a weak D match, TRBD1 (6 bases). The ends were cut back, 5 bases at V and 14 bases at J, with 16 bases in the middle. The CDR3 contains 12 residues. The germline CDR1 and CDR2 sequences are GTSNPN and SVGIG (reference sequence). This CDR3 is CAWGAGARTLHF. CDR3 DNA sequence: TGTGCCTGGGGGGCGGGGGCGCGAACCCTCCACTTT.